This is a list of T cell receptor beta chains from one sample in a study of T cells in Graves' hyperthyroidism and ophthalmopathy. One entry per CDR3 protein results from TCRdb running MiXCR on the multiplex PCR reads. The table records more than 650,000 distinct CDR3 sequences, about 15% of them present only once. Sequencing was carried out using blood. These receptors all come from a woman in her late teens or twenties with Graves' hyperthyroidism. The conserved cysteine and the conserved F or W are not part of the CDR3 here. The D gene is left open where the match is weak.

d_call cdr3_length v_call cdr3_aa
. 10 TRBV30 ARSPSVRTQY
TRBD1 14 TRBV19 ASSSHRGLSGNTIY
TRBD1 13 TRBV24-1 ATSDPLHPGQAHT
. 13 TRBV15 ATSRGGHYYNEQF
TRBD2 15 TRBV7-8 ASSLNLLAGGPYEQF
. 14 TRBV6-2/TRBV6-3 ASSRATARGHNEQF
. 11 TRBV30 AWSVAAFNEQF
TRBD2 15 TRBV7-2 ASSRPGLAGNSYEQY
TRBD1 12 TRBV3-1 ASGWTGGGTEAF
. 11 TRBV25-1 ASSVGVRETQY